The 2 T cell receptor beta chains below were found in one sample sequenced in a study of T cell repertoires in cytomegalovirus infection. No antigen is known for these receptors. TCRdb ran MiXCR on the reads and lists one entry per CDR3 protein. Of about 480,000 distinct CDR3 sequences listed, roughly 34% are singletons. The sample was cultured PBMCs, taken from culture after CMV antigen stimulation. Receptors were obtained from a human donor in good health (CMV status not recorded). Some clones in this sample may be carry-over from other donors' samples.

Only a few counts were recorded for this clonotype. V gene TRBV27 combines with J gene TRBJ1-4; the D is unclear. The CDR3 is 13 residues long. Between the trimmed V and J ends, which lost 3 bases and 3 bases, there was a span of 5 bases. Germline V gives CDR1 MNHEY, CDR2 SMNVEV (reference sequence). The CDR3 DNA reads TGTGCCAGCAGTTTTCTGGCTAATGAAAAACTGTTTTTT. It specifies CASSFLANEKLFF.

The rearrangement links TRBV19 to TRBJ2-1; 9 nucleotides line up with TRBD2. V was clipped by 5 bases and J by 7 bases; unmatched bases: 6. Per the germline V gene, CDR1 is LNHDA and CDR2 is SQIVND (reference sequence). The CDR3 covers 14 residues. The CDR3 sequence is CASSLREGQNEQFF. For the CDR3, the DNA is TGTGCCAGTAGTTTGCGGGAGGGCCAGAATGAGCAGTTCTTC.